A single sample gave rise to the 17 T cell receptor beta chains below, sequenced in a study of T cells in localized non-small cell lung cancer. Libraries were prepared by immunoSEQ multiplex PCR; TCRdb keeps only in-frame clonotypes and omits some of them. The table has roughly 24,000 clones, roughly 90% seen once. Here the sequenced sample was peripheral blood, taken before any cancer treatment. These TCRs come from a woman aged 40-69 years with stage I lung adenocarcinoma.

J is TRBJ2-6 and V is TRBV7-9; possibly TRBD1 for D (6 bases). The CDR3 sequence is 15 residues long. V lost 1 base and J lost 3, with 7 bases in between. Germline V gene data show CDR1 as SEHNR and CDR2 as FQNEAQ (reference sequence). CDR3 amino acids: CASSLGGLGANVLTF. CDR3 in DNA: TGTGCCAGCAGCTTAGGGGGGCTTGGGGCCAACGTCCTGACTTTC.

The chain couples TRBV4-3 to TRBJ2-2; D is perhaps TRBD1 (5 bases). This CDR3 is built from 15 residues. Germline CDR1 and CDR2: LGHNA and YSLEER. The germline V and J ends were trimmed by 1 base and 5 bases, with 11 bases remaining between them. The chain's CDR3 is CASSQAEGVTGELFF. CDR3 DNA sequence: TGCGCCAGCAGCCAAGCTGAAGGGGTGACCGGGGAGCTGTTTTTT.

The chain employs TRBV21-1 and TRBJ2-2. TRBV21-1 is classified as a pseudogene. CDR3 length: 14 residues. This CDR3 is CASSKKGSFGELFF. CDR3 bases: TGTGCCAGCAGCAAAAAGGGGAGTTTCGGGGAGCTGTTTTTT.

V and J are TRBV19 and TRBJ2-7; no clear D gene. The CDR3 extends over 16 amino acids. V lost 3 bases, J lost 2 bases, and 17 bases lay in between. CDR1 LNHDA and CDR2 SQIVND come from the germline V gene (reference sequence). The CDR3 sequence is CASSIGGSNQAYEQYF. DNA of the CDR3: TGTGCCAGTAGTATTGGTGGGTCAAACCAAGCCTACGAGCAGTACTTC.

This clone was observed a few times. This CDR3 is CASSLGGGDQETQYF. For the CDR3, the DNA is TGTGCCAGCAGCTTAGGAGGGGGGGACCAAGAGACCCAGTACTTC. The J gene is TRBJ2-5, the V gene TRBV7-2; D perhaps matches TRBD2 (7 bases). Germline V gene data show CDR1 as SGHTA and CDR2 as FQGNSA. Trimming left V 1 base short and J 0 bases short, with 9 bases between. The length of the CDR3 is 15 residues.

The genes are TRBV18 and TRBJ2-7, with D maybe TRBD2 (5 bases). CDR1 is KGHSH and CDR2 is LQKENI in the germline V gene. Trimming pared 2 bases from V and 2 bases from J, leaving 7 bases between. This CDR3 has 13 amino acids. The CDR3 coding sequence is TGTGCCAGCTCACCAGGAGGCCCCTACGAGCAGTACTTC. Protein sequence: CASSPGGPYEQYF.

This sequence joins TRBV4-2 and TRBJ2-3; tentative D call: TRBD2 (5 bases). Trimming left V 0 bases short and J 2 bases short, with 9 bases between. The CDR3 is 15 residues long. Germline V gives CDR1 LGHNA, CDR2 YNFKEQ. CDR3 in amino acids: CASSQEERLTDTQYF. The CDR3 bases are TGTGCCAGCAGCCAAGAAGAGCGGCTCACAGATACGCAGTATTTT.

V is TRBV6-5 and J is TRBJ1-1; D is uncertain. Germline-derived CDR1 and CDR2 are MNHEY and SVGAGI. The CDR3 is 14 residues long. Trimming took off 3 bases at V and 1 base at J, with 9 bases between the two ends. CDR3 nucleotides: TGTGCCAGCAGTTATAAGGGTTGGAACACTGAAGCTTTCTTT. Translated: CASSYKGWNTEAFF.

V and J are TRBV6-5 and TRBJ1-2; TRBD1 matches 7 bases. Germline trimming cut 8 bases from V and 4 bases from J; bases unmatched to any gene: 1. The CDR3 runs 11 residues. Germline values: CDR1 MNHEY, CDR2 SVGAGI. This CDR3 reads CASGTAYGYTF. The CDR3 bases are TGTGCCAGCGGGACAGCCTATGGCTACACCTTC.

The chain is built from TRBV29-1 and TRBJ2-1; TRBD2 matches 8 bases. With V trimmed by 5 bases and J by 4 bases, 13 bases remained unmatched. CDR3 size: 16 residues. From germline, CDR1 is SQVTM and CDR2 ANQGSEA. CDR3 sequence: CSVRITGTRSYNEQFF. The CDR3 DNA sequence: TGCAGCGTTCGAATCACCGGGACTAGGTCTTACAATGAGCAGTTCTTC.

The sample holds one count of this clone. This chain connects TRBV7-2 to TRBJ2-3; D gene uncertain. The CDR3 loop spans 13 amino acids. The V end was cut by 5 bases, the J end by 7 bases, with 13 bases between. Germline CDR1 SGHTA, CDR2 FQGNSA. The CDR3 is CASSPPLVHTQYF. The CDR3 region has the DNA TGTGCCAGCAGCCCCCCCTTGGTCCATACGCAGTATTTT. The full variable domain, rest sourced from reference TRBV7-2 and TRBJ2-3, is GAGVSQSPSNKVTEKGKDVELRCDPISGHTALYWYRQSLGQGLEFLIYFQGNSAPDKSGLPSDRFSAERTGGSVSTLTIQRTQQEDSAVYLCASSPPLVHTQYFGPGTRLTVL.

V gene TRBV5-1 combines with J gene TRBJ2-7; D gene unclear. The CDR3 contains 13 residues. Germline CDR1 SGHRS, CDR2 YFSETQ. The germline V and J ends were trimmed by 2 bases and 2 bases, with 8 bases remaining between them. This chain's CDR3 is CASSLTSAYEQYF. The CDR3 region has the DNA TGCGCCAGCAGCTTAACCAGCGCCTACGAGCAGTACTTC.

The V gene is TRBV18, the J gene TRBJ2-7; D tentatively reads TRBD1 or TRBD2 (5 bases each). From germline, CDR1 is KGHSH and CDR2 LQKENI. The CDR3 loop spans 15 amino acids. V lost 2 bases and J lost 0, with 11 bases in between. The CDR3 DNA sequence: TGTGCCAGCTCACCAGGGACGGCGAGCTCCTACGAGCAGTACTTC. It codes for CASSPGTASSYEQYF.

The chain is built from TRBV7-3 and TRBJ2-3; D not resolved. V lost 3 bases to trimming and J lost 6 bases, with 7 bases between them. The CDR3 is made up of 12 amino acids. Per the germline V gene, CDR1 is SGHTA and CDR2 is FQGTGA. The CDR3 region is CASSLVGDTQYF. The CDR3 bases are TGTGCCAGCAGCTTGGTTGGGGATACGCAGTATTTT.

In DNA form, the CDR3 reads TGTGCCAGCAGCTCTACCCGAAGACAGGGCGGCACCGGGGAGCTGTTTTTT. Its protein product is CASSSTRRQGGTGELFF. The rearrangement joins TRBV7-9 to TRBJ2-2, with TRBD1 matching over 7 bases. Germline trimming cut 4 bases from V and 4 bases from J; bases unmatched to any gene: 12. Germline V gene data show CDR1 as SEHNR and CDR2 as FQNEAQ (reference sequence). The CDR3 contains 17 residues.

The chain couples TRBV6-5 to TRBJ2-7; TRBD1 or TRBD2 may be the D gene (5 bases each). CDR1 and CDR2 (germline): MNHEY, SVGAGI. CDR3 size: 14 residues. The V and J ends lost 5 bases and 1 base respectively, with 12 bases between them. The CDR3: CASSSGGLSYEQYF. For the CDR3, the DNA is TGTGCCAGCAGTAGTGGGGGTTTGTCCTACGAGCAGTACTTC.

The chain is built from TRBV2 and TRBJ2-7, with D tentatively TRBD1 or TRBD2 (5 bases each). The germline V gene has CDR1 SNHLY and CDR2 FYNNEI. V lost 5 bases and J lost 1, with 15 bases in between. The CDR3 covers 15 residues. CDR3 DNA: TGTGCCAGCAGTAGCCGGGACCCCTTATCCTACGAGCAGTACTTC. Amino acids: CASSSRDPLSYEQYF.